A selection of T cell receptor beta chains follows, all from one sample in a study of T cells in Graves' hyperthyroidism and ophthalmopathy. MiXCR, run by TCRdb on the multiplex PCR reads, gives a single entry per CDR3 protein. This table holds approximately 220,000 distinct CDR3 sequences, roughly 18% found once. The sample was blood. These receptors all come from a man in his forties or fifties with Graves' hyperthyroidism. Each CDR3 is given with its conserved first and last residue. The D gene is left open where the match is weak. Only part of the rows carry a size: once, few, many, or a class if the clone is expanded.

size,J,D,V,CDR3,DNA
many,TRBJ2-7,-,TRBV5-8,CASTQGRSYEQYF,TGTGCCAGCACCCAGGGGAGGTCCTACGAGCAGTACTTC
-,TRBJ2-7,-,TRBV28,CASSLQPGGTDSTYEQYF,TGTGCCAGCAGTTTGCAGCCGGGCGGGACAGATTCGACCTACGAGCAGTACTTC
-,TRBJ2-7,TRBD2,TRBV6-5,CASSLDAGGSYEQYF,TGTGCCAGCAGCCTCGACGCGGGGGGGTCCTACGAGCAGTACTTC
-,TRBJ1-2,TRBD1,TRBV10-3,CAISETGAYGYTF,TGTGCCATCAGTGAGACAGGGGCCTATGGCTACACCTTC
-,TRBJ1-1,TRBD1,TRBV7-2,CASSSPDRGNTEAFF,TGTGCCAGCAGCTCACCGGACAGGGGGAACACTGAAGCTTTCTTT
-,TRBJ2-7,-,TRBV6-1,CASSILGGGEEQYF,TGTGCCAGCAGTATACTAGGTGGGGGCGAGGAGCAGTACTTC
many,TRBJ2-1,TRBD1,TRBV7-3,CASSKGGTGGPREQFF,TGTGCCAGCAGCAAAGGCGGGACAGGGGGCCCCCGGGAGCAGTTCTTC
many,TRBJ2-3,TRBD2,TRBV11-2,CASSLLAGGTDTQYF,TGTGCCAGCAGCTTACTAGCGGGGGGAACAGATACGCAGTATTTT
many,TRBJ2-5,-,TRBV28,CASSHITRDVWYQETQYF,TGTGCCAGCAGCCATATTACGAGGGACGTTTGGTACCAAGAGACCCAGTACTTC
many,TRBJ2-3,TRBD2,TRBV28,CASSLLLAGERDTQYF,TGTGCCAGCAGTTTACTACTAGCGGGGGAGCGAGATACGCAGTATTTT
few,TRBJ1-1,-,TRBV5-6,CASRNQETEAFF,TGTGCCAGCAGGAACCAGGAGACTGAAGCTTTCTTT
many,TRBJ2-1,TRBD2,TRBV10-3,CAISGLAGGPDYNEQFF,TGTGCCATCAGTGGACTAGCGGGGGGCCCAGATTACAATGAGCAGTTCTTC
many,TRBJ2-1,TRBD2,TRBV12-3/TRBV12-4,CASRPTGTSSYNEQFF,TGTGCCAGCAGGCCAACCGGGACTAGCTCCTACAATGAGCAGTTCTTC
many,TRBJ1-2,TRBD1,TRBV13,CASSSTGGDYGYTF,TGTGCCAGCAGCTCGACAGGGGGCGACTATGGCTACACCTTC
many,TRBJ1-5,-,TRBV7-3,CASSPTGTSNQPQHF,TGTGCCAGCAGCCCAACAGGGACCTCCAATCAGCCCCAGCATTTT
few,TRBJ1-5,-,TRBV20-1,CSARGPGQYSNQPQHF,TGCAGTGCTAGAGGCCCCGGACAGTATAGCAATCAGCCCCAGCATTTT
few,TRBJ2-3,TRBD2,TRBV4-1,CASSQEGLPSTDTQYF,TGCGCCAGCAGCCAAGAGGGACTACCGAGCACAGATACGCAGTATTTT
many,TRBJ1-2,-,TRBV27,CASSPEMLANYGYTF,TGTGCCAGCAGTCCCGAAATGTTGGCTAACTATGGCTACACCTTC